The next 20 T cell receptor beta chains were all read from a single sample in a study of cytotoxic CD8 clonotypes in ibrutinib-treated CLL. Here immunoSEQ multiplex PCR was the method, and the copy in TCRdb shows in-frame clones only, minus some. Of 200,000 to 250,000 clones listed, about three quarters were seen once; the top ten hold about 6.4%. The sample here was PBMCs, taken after 12 months of ibrutinib treatment. The receptors come from a human donor with chronic lymphocytic leukemia.

The J gene is TRBJ2-2, the V gene TRBV30; D remains ambiguous. The CDR3 length is 15 residues. Trimming took 2 bases from V and 4 from J, leaving 14 bases between them. The germline V gene has CDR1 GTSNPN and CDR2 SVGIG (reference sequence). CDR3 region: CAWSTPGPITGELFF. CDR3 sequence (DNA): TGTGCCTGGAGTACCCCCGGGCCTATCACCGGGGAGCTGTTTTTT.

This clone showed up just once. The gene calls are TRBV6-6 and TRBJ2-7; maybe TRBD2 (5 bases). This CDR3 is 14 amino acids long. Germline V gene lookup returns CDR1 MNHNY and CDR2 SVGAGI (reference sequence). Trimming shortened V by 3 bases and J by 3 bases, and 12 bases separated the two germline ends. The CDR3 loop reads CASSYAGWGYEQYF. DNA of the CDR3: TGTGCCAGCAGTTATGCGGGCTGGGGCTACGAGCAGTACTTC.

J is TRBJ2-7 and V is TRBV5-4, with D possibly TRBD1 on 7 matching bases. This CDR3 is built from 14 residues. The germline CDR1 and CDR2 sequences are SGHNT and YYREEE (reference sequence). Trimming took 0 bases from V and 8 from J, leaving 15 bases between them. The CDR3: CASSLASGGGKQYF. CDR3 DNA: TGTGCCAGCAGCTTGGCATCAGGGGGAGGAAAGCAGTACTTC.

This chain joins TRBV6-5 and TRBJ2-1; 7 bases map to TRBD2. The germline V gene encodes CDR1 MNHEY and CDR2 SVGAGI. This CDR3 is built from 15 residues. Unmatched junction bases numbered 12, after V lost 6 bases and J lost 7 bases. CDR3 amino acids: CASSTLAAGRNEQFF. In nucleotides, the CDR3 is TGTGCCAGCAGCACTCTAGCGGCGGGAAGGAATGAGCAGTTCTTC.

The chain couples TRBV5-1 to TRBJ2-7; 9 nucleotides align to TRBD1. Trimming removed 5 bases from V and 2 bases from J; junction bases left unmatched: 5. Germline CDR1 SGHRS, CDR2 YFSETQ. This CDR3 spans 14 amino acids. The CDR3 spells CASRRDRETYEQYF. The CDR3 coding sequence is TGCGCCAGCAGGCGGGACAGGGAAACCTACGAGCAGTACTTC.

This clone has only one observation. This chain joins TRBV18 and TRBJ2-7; D is ambiguous. CDR1 is KGHSH and CDR2 is LQKENI in the germline V gene. V was clipped by 6 bases and J by 3 bases, with 18 bases between them. CDR3 size: 15 residues. CDR3 region: CASSPLGPGGYEQYF. CDR3 sequence (DNA): TGTGCCAGCTCTCCGCTTGGGCCCGGTGGCTACGAGCAGTACTTC.

The chain is built from TRBV30 and TRBJ2-7; 10 bases are a match to TRBD2. Germline V lookup: CDR1 GTSNPN, CDR2 SVGIG (reference sequence). The CDR3 consists of 17 residues. The J segment lost 2 bases and the V segment lost 3 bases, leaving 13 bases of the junction unmatched. CDR3 protein: CAWSYSGLAEGPYEQYF. DNA of the CDR3: TGTGCCTGGAGCTACTCTGGACTAGCGGAGGGGCCCTACGAGCAGTACTTC.

The V call is TRBV19, the J call TRBJ1-1; D might be TRBD1 (5 bases). The CDR3 spans 12 residues. Per germline, CDR1 LNHDA and CDR2 SQIVND (reference sequence). Trimming pared 0 bases from V and 10 bases from J, leaving 9 bases between. The CDR3 sequence: CASSIEGRGAFF. In nucleotides, the CDR3 is TGTGCCAGTAGTATAGAGGGGCGGGGAGCTTTCTTT.

The rearrangement uses TRBV10-3 and TRBJ2-3; possibly TRBD2 for D (6 bases). From germline, CDR1 is ENHRY and CDR2 SYGVKD. Between the trimmed V and J ends, which lost 5 bases and 2 bases, there was a span of 14 bases. This CDR3 has 15 amino acids. The CDR3 loop reads CAISRGLENTDTQYF. The DNA for the CDR3 is TGTGCCATCAGTAGGGGACTCGAGAACACAGATACGCAGTATTTT.

This clone was seen only once. The rearrangement uses TRBV5-1 and TRBJ2-7; no clear D. Trimming shortened V by 2 bases and J by 5 bases, and 14 bases separated the two germline ends. The CDR3 has 14 residues. CDR1 is SGHRS, CDR2 YFSETQ, per germline. CDR3 DNA: TGCGCCAGCAGCTTAGACACCATCAAGGACGAGCAGTACTTC. Its translation: CASSLDTIKDEQYF.

The rearrangement uses TRBV30 and TRBJ1-1; D uncertain. The ends were cut back, 3 bases at V and 1 base at J, with 9 bases in the middle. The CDR3 has 13 amino acids. Looked up from germline, CDR1 is GTSNPN and CDR2 is SVGIG (reference sequence). The CDR3 loop is CAWSMQPNTEAFF. The CDR3 DNA reads as TGTGCCTGGAGCATGCAGCCGAACACTGAAGCTTTCTTT.

The rearrangement joins TRBV30 to TRBJ2-7; possibly TRBD1 for D (6 bases). Germline V gene data show CDR1 as GTSNPN and CDR2 as SVGIG (reference sequence). V lost 0 bases and J 5 bases, leaving 11 bases between the germline ends. The CDR3 runs 13 residues. The CDR3 sequence: CAWSVQGPHEQYF. CDR3 coding DNA: TGTGCCTGGAGTGTACAGGGACCCCACGAGCAGTACTTC.

This sequence joins TRBV28 and TRBJ2-5; D assignment may be TRBD1 or TRBD2 (5 bases each). The germline V gene encodes CDR1 MDHEN and CDR2 SYDVKM. Trimming removed 5 bases at V and 6 bases at J, with 19 bases between. There are 15 residues in the CDR3. This chain's CDR3 is CASSPARGILKTQYF. In nucleotides, the CDR3 is TGTGCCAGCAGTCCCGCCCGGGGCATTTTGAAGACCCAGTACTTC. The full variable domain, in which reference TRBV28 and TRBJ2-5 provide the parts outside the CDR3, is DVKVTQSSRYLVKRTGEKVFLECVQDMDHENMFWYRQDPGLGLRLIYFSYDVKMKEKGDIPEGYSVSREKKERFSLILESASTNQTSMYLCASSPARGILKTQYFGPGTRLLVL.

This sequence joins TRBV30 and TRBJ1-3, with 9 positions matching TRBD1. V lost 3 bases and J lost 0; bases outside the gene matches: 0. From germline, CDR1 is GTSNPN and CDR2 SVGIG (reference sequence). The CDR3 has 14 amino acids. The DNA of the CDR3 is TGTGCCTGGAGGGGACAGGGCTCTGGAAACACCATATATTTT. Its protein is CAWRGQGSGNTIYF.

This clone was counted a few times. This sequence joins TRBV7-3 and TRBJ1-6, with D uncertain. The CDR3 spans 14 residues. Germline V gives CDR1 SGHTA, CDR2 FQGTGA. V lost 5 bases and J lost 9, with 14 bases in between. CDR3 DNA: TGTGCCAGCAGCACCAGTGGGGTGTCTTCACCCCTCCACTTT. This encodes CASSTSGVSSPLHF.

This clone was seen a handful of times. The chain recombines TRBV30 with TRBJ2-1; no reliable D call. Germline V lookup: CDR1 GTSNPN, CDR2 SVGIG (reference sequence). The CDR3 is made up of 11 amino acids. Trimming stripped 4 bases from V and 5 bases from J, with 6 bases between. CDR3 sequence: CAWNRDNEQFF. Here the CDR3 DNA reads TGTGCCTGGAACAGAGACAATGAGCAGTTCTTC.

J is TRBJ1-5 and V is TRBV19, with D unresolved. Trimming stripped 0 bases from V and 4 bases from J, with 10 bases between. Germline assignment: CDR1 LNHDA and CDR2 SQIVND (reference sequence). This CDR3 is built from 15 residues. The chain's CDR3 is CASSIDLRVNQPQHF. CDR3 nucleotides: TGTGCCAGTAGTATAGATCTTAGGGTAAATCAGCCCCAGCATTTT.

The J gene is TRBJ2-5, the V gene TRBV4-2; no definite D call. Germline V gene sequence: CDR1 LGHNA, CDR2 YNFKEQ. Trimming left V 1 base short and J 8 bases short, with 17 bases between. This CDR3 is 15 amino acids long. The DNA for the CDR3 is TGTGCCAGCAGCCAAGCCTTTGGGGATGTGGGAACCCAGTACTTC. Its protein product is CASSQAFGDVGTQYF.

This clone was found once. The chain joins TRBV29-1 to TRBJ2-1; 7 bases line up with TRBD2. Per germline, CDR1 SQVTM and CDR2 ANQGSEA. There are 16 residues in the CDR3. J was trimmed by 2 bases and V by 5 bases; bases with no gene match: 12. CDR3 protein: CSVNIGTIRAYNEQFF. The CDR3 DNA reads as TGCAGCGTTAATATTGGGACTATCCGAGCCTACAATGAGCAGTTCTTC.

Only one count was recorded for this clone. The chain is built from TRBV30 and TRBJ1-2; D is ambiguous. The CDR3 length is 13 residues. V was shortened by 4 bases and J by 4 bases, with 13 bases between the two germline ends. The germline V gene has CDR1 GTSNPN and CDR2 SVGIG (reference sequence). The CDR3 DNA sequence: TGTGCCTGGAAGAGGGCTCCTCGCTATGGCTACACCTTC. Amino acid sequence: CAWKRAPRYGYTF.